The rows below give T cell receptor beta chains drawn from one sample of a study of cytomegalovirus exposure and HLA in healthy donors. Clones were read by immunoSEQ multiplex PCR, and TCRdb kept only the in-frame ones, dropping some. The repertoire consists of 150,000 to 180,000 clones, with 70% to 80% occurring once and the leading ten covering less than 8.5%. The sequenced sample was PBMCs. These receptors originate from a man between 25 and 39 years old in good health and CMV-seropositive. Each CDR3 is given with its conserved first and last residue. A D gene is named only where the DNA matches it firmly. Not every row has a clone size; where given, it reads once, few, many or a size class.

TRBV6-1,NA,NA,CASSGRAGTEAFF
TRBV19,TRBD1,NA,CASSIDLGTGSPYEQYF
TRBV7-9,TRBD1,NA,CASSFPQGIGETQYF
TRBV15,NA,few,CATSRDLDSYEQYF
TRBV25-1,NA,NA,CASSDSTAFFTEAFF
TRBV4-3,TRBD1,NA,CASSQEVQGNSPLHF
TRBV18,TRBD1,NA,CASSPPRQGMNTEAFF
TRBV2,NA,NA,CASNRDITNEQFF
TRBV18,NA,NA,CASSPELYEQYF
TRBV28,NA,NA,CASSLLGVKYF
TRBV19,TRBD2,NA,CAGRGGTSAPLSTDTQYF
TRBV7-7,NA,once,CASSPQVGLPNTGELFF
TRBV7-2,NA,NA,CASSSTRGSGNTIYF
TRBV7-3,NA,NA,CASSLGSSSVGGYEQYF
TRBV11-3,TRBD2,NA,CASSPGTSGGAKQFF
TRBV4-3,NA,NA,CASSQESTGVREAFF
TRBV18,NA,NA,CASSPPSGRETQYF
TRBV19,TRBD1,NA,CASNVQGASDTEAFF
TRBV30,TRBD1,NA,CAWIPRDRDYGYTF
TRBV7-8,NA,few,CASSITGRRGPRRGTDTQYF
TRBV7-9,NA,NA,CASSPQGNTEAFF
TRBV29-1,TRBD1,NA,CSVGGTGPGETQYF
TRBV5-1,NA,NA,CASSFTTGNQPQHF
TRBV6-6,TRBD2,NA,CASSTSGGASDTQYF
TRBV30,TRBD2,few,CAWKRDHNEQFF
TRBV19,NA,NA,CASRTPGEGSYGYTF
TRBV2,TRBD2,few,CASSGQRGLGNRRETQYF
TRBV10-3,TRBD2,NA,CAISDVGGAGNEQFF
TRBV10-2,NA,NA,CASSDLTFSYEQYF
TRBV19,NA,NA,CASSIVGASGELFF
TRBV29-1,NA,NA,CSVEDRTMTEAFF
TRBV19,NA,once,CASSADSYNEQFF
TRBV4-1,NA,few,CASSQVGGEQYF
TRBV11-2,TRBD1,few,CASSWGQGSNEKLFF
TRBV6-5,NA,NA,CASKGQNTGELFF
TRBV2,NA,NA,CATMEGATDTQYF
TRBV4-2,NA,NA,CASSQDRQITDTQYF
TRBV5-6,NA,few,CASSLEQIANYGYTF
TRBV18,TRBD2,NA,CASSPGLSNEQFF
TRBV6-5,NA,few,CASSYSRVGRGYEQYF
TRBV7-9,NA,NA,CSSSASGSEAFF
TRBV16,NA,few,CASSQGYQGGTEAFF
TRBV27,NA,NA,CASMTGNTGELFF
TRBV30,TRBD2,NA,CAWNRGGRGIEQYF
TRBV19,NA,NA,CASSIVELSEAFF
TRBV7-8,NA,few,CASSPTGHTGELFF